Presented here are 16 T cell receptor beta chains from one specimen sequenced in a study of blood T cells in healthy people across ages. A sample-barcoded 5' primer and a J-beta primer mix were used in a second PCR of roughly 7 to 12 cycles. TCRdb fed the 5' RACE reads into MiXCR, producing one record per CDR3 protein. The repertoire consists of some 940,000 distinct CDR3 sequences, with under 35% occurring once and the leading ten covering more than 8.5%. The same data also went into a second study, on T cells of mothers and their children.

Material: blood. Receptors originate from a woman aged 40 to 55 in good health.

Comments on this clonotype: One end of the junction fails to match germline, which may point to a read error. The gene calls are TRBV7-3 and TRBJ2-3, with TRBD2 as a possible D gene (7 bases). CDR1 is SGHTA and CDR2 is FQGTGA in the germline V gene. This CDR3 spans 17 amino acids. CDR3 loop: CASSLRGGGSGTDMQYF. CDR3 DNA sequence: TGTGCCAGCAGCTTAAGGGGAGGGGGGAGCGGCACAGATATGCAGTATTTT.

The CDR3, as DNA: TGTGCCAGCAGGGGGTGGTCCCCTGGTACTAATGAAAAACTGTTTTTT. Its translation is CASRGWSPGTNEKLFF. The rearrangement uses TRBV28 and TRBJ1-4; no firm D call. Germline assignment: CDR1 MDHEN and CDR2 SYDVKM. The ends were cut back, 6 bases at V and 2 bases at J, with 16 bases in the middle. The CDR3 runs to 16 residues.

A word on this clonotype: A much larger clone lies one base from this, so it may be a read error. The chain is built from TRBV10-3 and TRBJ2-1; perhaps TRBD1 as D (5 bases). The V gene lost 11 bases and the J gene lost 6 bases, with 20 bases spanning the gap. Per the germline V gene, CDR1 is ENHRY and CDR2 is SYGVKD. The CDR3 covers 14 residues. This CDR3 is CAVNAQGSGNEQFF. The CDR3, as DNA: TGTGCCGTCAATGCTCAGGGTTCGGGCAATGAGCAGTTCTTC.

This clonotype has only a few counts. CDR3: CASSSYGGLSNQPQHF. Here the CDR3 DNA reads TGTGCCAGCAGCTCTTATGGGGGGCTCAGCAATCAGCCCCAGCATTTT. The chain carries TRBV7-9 and TRBJ1-5; D perhaps matches TRBD1 (6 bases). From germline, CDR1 is SEHNR and CDR2 FQNEAQ (reference sequence). V shed 4 bases and J shed 1 base, with 14 bases lying between them. CDR3 length: 16 amino acids.

The genes are TRBV5-1 and TRBJ2-2; D is unresolved. This CDR3 has 17 residues. Germline V gene lookup returns CDR1 SGHRS and CDR2 YFSETQ. The ends were cut back, 0 bases at V and 2 bases at J, with 14 bases in the middle. The CDR3 DNA sequence: TGCGCCAGCAGCTTGGATAGCCGGCCAAAAAACACCGGGGAGCTGTTTTTT. It yields the protein CASSLDSRPKNTGELFF.

This clonotype showed up many times. This chain joins TRBV12-3 or TRBV12-4 and TRBJ2-7; D perhaps matches TRBD2 (6 bases). Trimming took off 5 bases at V and 6 bases at J, with 23 bases between the two ends. The CDR3 is made up of 16 amino acids. CDR3 nucleotide sequence: TGTGCCAGCAGTGCGCGGGGACTGCGAGGGGTCGGCGAGCAGTACTTC. Amino acid sequence: CASSARGLRGVGEQYF.

This clonotype has a count of ten or more. The CDR3 sequence is CATSESGTGETYEQYF. CDR3 DNA: TGTGCCACCAGTGAGTCCGGGACAGGGGAAACCTACGAGCAGTACTTC. The chain uses TRBV24-1 and TRBJ2-7; TRBD1 matches at 10 bases. The ends lost 4 bases at V and 2 bases at J; junction bases unmatched: 7. The CDR3 extends over 16 amino acids. The germline V gene encodes CDR1 KGHDR and CDR2 SFDVKD.

The gene calls are TRBV9 and TRBJ2-1; 9 positions agree with TRBD2. J lost 5 bases, V lost 3 bases, and 15 bases had no gene match. The CDR3 is made up of 18 amino acids. CDR1 is SGDLS and CDR2 is YYNGEE in the germline V gene. The CDR3 sequence is CASSAQPRPGLANNEQFF. The CDR3 DNA reads as TGTGCCAGCAGCGCCCAGCCCCGCCCGGGACTAGCTAACAATGAGCAGTTCTTC.

The chain is built from TRBV3-1 and TRBJ1-2; no clear D. Germline-derived CDR1 and CDR2 are LGHDT and YNNKEL (reference sequence). The CDR3 spans 15 residues. Trimming stripped 7 bases from V and 9 bases from J, with 24 bases between. CDR3 nucleotides: TGTGCCAGCACCAAACGATCTGAAGGCAGCGGGTGCTACACCTTC. It is translated as CASTKRSEGSGCYTF.

CDR3 in amino acids: CASRRGLNSPLHF. The CDR3 nucleotides are TGTGCCAGCAGAAGGGGTCTTAATTCACCCCTCCACTTT. This sequence joins TRBV7-2 and TRBJ1-6; a possible D gene is TRBD1 (5 bases). This CDR3 is built from 13 residues. Germline V gene data show CDR1 as SGHTA and CDR2 as FQGNSA. Deletions cut 6 bases from V and 6 bases from J, with 9 bases between. Filled out from reference TRBV7-2 and TRBJ1-6, the complete variable domain reads GAGVSQSPSNKVTEKGKDVELRCDPISGHTALYWYRQSLGQGLEFLIYFQGNSAPDKSGLPSDRFSAERTGGSVSTLTIQRTQQEDSAVYLCASRRGLNSPLHFGNGTRLTVT.

This clonotype was seen only a few times. The rearrangement joins TRBV7-2 to TRBJ2-5; D call uncertain. Per the germline V gene, CDR1 is SGHTA and CDR2 is FQGNSA. The CDR3 has 15 amino acids. V gave up 2 bases and J gave up 4 bases, with 14 bases separating them. The CDR3: CASSLYWSWGETQYF. CDR3 nucleotides: TGTGCCAGCAGCTTATATTGGAGTTGGGGAGAGACCCAGTACTTC.

The chain is built from TRBV20-1 and TRBJ2-7, with TRBD2 identical over 8 bases. CDR3 size: 15 residues. J gave up 0 bases and V 6 bases, and 10 bases lay outside the gene matches. Germline V gives CDR1 DFQATT, CDR2 SNEGSKA (reference sequence). The CDR3, as DNA: TGCAGTGCGGACCGACAGCGGGGGCACTCCTACGAGCAGTACTTC. Translated: CSADRQRGHSYEQYF.

The V gene is TRBV6-2 or TRBV6-3, the J gene TRBJ2-1; unclear D gene. The CDR3 is made up of 16 amino acids. Trimming cost V 0 bases and J 0 bases, with 9 bases left between them. The germline CDR1 and CDR2 sequences are MNHEY and SVGEGT. CDR3 DNA: TGTGCCAGCAGTTACTCGATTCGGTACTCCTACAATGAGCAGTTCTTC. Protein sequence: CASSYSIRYSYNEQFF.

For the CDR3, the DNA is TGTGCCAGCGGGACAGTAGCTAACTATGGCTACACCTTC. Translation: CASGTVANYGYTF. The genes are TRBV2 and TRBJ1-2; 7 nucleotides match TRBD1. Per the germline V gene, CDR1 is SNHLY and CDR2 is FYNNEI. With 8 bases clipped from V and 0 bases from J, the junction kept 3 bases outside the gene matches. The CDR3 sequence is 13 residues long. Full variable domain (outside the CDR3, taken from reference TRBV2 and TRBJ1-2): EPEVTQTPSHQVTQMGQEVILRCVPISNHLYFYWYRQILGQKVEFLVSFYNNEISEKSEIFDDQFSVERPDGSNFTLKIRSTKLEDSAMYFCASGTVANYGYTFGSGTRLTVV.

This clonotype was seen at least ten times. CDR3 amino acids: CSVGGNNYGYTF. CDR3 DNA: TGCAGCGTTGGTGGCAACAACTATGGCTACACCTTC. This chain connects TRBV29-1 to TRBJ1-2; D remains unclear. Trimming took off 4 bases at V and 2 bases at J, with 8 bases between the two ends. The CDR3 is 12 amino acids. CDR1 and CDR2 (germline): SQVTM, ANQGSEA.

The sample holds many counts of this clonotype. The chain couples TRBV20-1 to TRBJ2-1; maybe TRBD2 (6 bases). From germline, CDR1 is DFQATT and CDR2 SNEGSKA (reference sequence). Trimming stripped 7 bases from V and 15 bases from J, with 31 bases between. CDR3 length: 15 residues. The CDR3 DNA follows: TGCAGTGGGAGAGGGTTTGGCGGGGCGACTTCCATGTCGTTCTTC. Translated, it gives CSGRGFGGATSMSFF.